The T cell receptor (beta chain) under discussion was sequenced for a study of shared clonotypes between healthy human individuals. Overall study findings and caveats: Memory subsets generally showed lower estimated richness than naive subsets.

Naive CD8 cells lacked CD45RO, underwent positive selection for CCR7 and left out terminally differentiated effector memory CD45RA+ cells. A deep-level run was used for the assay. The material for each subset, its genomic DNA, was split evenly across several immunoSEQ plates. Generated by immunoSEQ multiplex PCR, the TCRdb table keeps only in-frame clones and is missing some. Found here are roughly 1,800,000 clones, about 95% of them singletons; the top ten hold 1% to 1.5%. Points on this clone: Its target is unknown.

After removal of 0 bases from V and 4 bases from J, the junction contained 7 bases not matched to a gene. There are 16 residues in the CDR3. In germline, CDR1 is SGHDN, CDR2 FVKESK. The TCR sequence derives from a man in his late teens or twenties in good health. Sequencing was carried out using naive CD8+ T cells sorted from blood. The rearrangement uses TRBV14 and TRBJ2-7; 9 nucleotides match TRBD1. The CDR3 is CASSQDIRTGVYEQYF. CDR3 coding DNA: TGTGCCAGCAGCCAAGATATTCGGACAGGGGTTTACGAGCAGTACTTC.